The sequence of this T cell receptor (beta chain) was determined in a study of identical twins. MiXCR, applied by TCRdb to the 5' RACE reads, yields one record per CDR3 protein. This table holds some 630,000 distinct CDR3 sequences, roughly 7.1% found once. V lost 4 bases and J lost 11; bases outside the gene matches: 5. The length of the CDR3 is 11 residues. The germline gives CDR1 SQVTM, CDR2 ANQGSEA. Study-level findings and limits: With monozygotic twins, out-of-frame TCR alpha sharing exceeded what models estimated.

This clonotype was picked up many times. As yet, its antigen is unknown. These data were also reused for a study on yellow fever vaccine responses in identical twins.

The TCR comes from a woman younger than 35 in good health. The specimen sequenced was PBMCs. This chain connects TRBV29-1 to TRBJ2-1, with TRBD1 matching over 7 bases. The CDR3 reads CSVVGGNKQFF. The CDR3 DNA follows: TGCAGCGTTGTAGGGGGCAACAAGCAGTTCTTC.